This TCR beta chain was documented in a study of cytomegalovirus exposure and HLA in healthy donors. Across the whole study: There were 75 million to 95 million unique TCRs (from HLA-typed donors) in an early data release.

Germline V gene lookup returns CDR1 SGHDN and CDR2 FVKESK. The germline V and J ends were trimmed by 1 base and 5 bases, with 9 bases remaining between them. CDR3 length: 13 amino acids. Amplification used 60 Vbeta primers and 13 Jbeta primers. Clones were sequenced by immunoSEQ multiplex PCR, and TCRdb holds only the in-frame ones, with some missing. The table records roughly 120,000 clones, more than 80% of them present only once. With regard to this clone: The antigen is undetermined.

All the people who gave samples were healthy bone marrow donors. Study-wide findings and caveats: In a later analysis, HLA-associated TCR beta chains were more clonally expanded than equally common others. A later analysis reportedly found that, within productive TCRs, an Asian-associated ancestry cluster had fewer N-insertions than the mean observed across the roughly 730 donors.

The source is a man aged 30 to 39 in good health and CMV-seronegative. V usage is TRBV14 and J usage is TRBJ2-7, with no clear D. Sequenced sample: PBMCs. The CDR3: CASSQASRNEQYF. The CDR3, as DNA: TGTGCCAGCAGCCAAGCGTCTAGAAACGAGCAGTACTTC. The full variable domain, its missing parts supplied by reference TRBV14 and TRBJ2-7, is EAGVTQFPSHSVIEKGQTVTLRCDPISGHDNLYWYRRVMGKEIKFLLHFVKESKQDESGMPNNRFLAERTGGTYSTLKVQPAELEDSGVYFCASSQASRNEQYFGPGTRLTVT.